These 24 T cell receptor beta chains were all obtained from the same sample, sequenced in a study of shared clonotypes between healthy human individuals. Assay: immunoSEQ multiplex PCR; the TCRdb copy retains only in-frame clones and omits some. The table has 2 million to 2.5 million clones, under 95% seen once. Input material: naive CD4+ T cells from PBMCs. Regarding subset: CD45RA+ positively selected. The source of these receptors is a man aged 18 to 35 in good health. Some clones in this sample may be carry-over from other donors' samples.

The chain employs TRBV28 and TRBJ2-2; D might be TRBD1 or TRBD2, each matching 5 bases. Trimming left V 8 bases short and J 3 bases short, with 16 bases between. Germline V gives CDR1 MDHEN, CDR2 SYDVKM. The CDR3 runs to 15 residues. CDR3 residues: CASGPLGRDTGELFF. In nucleotides, the CDR3 is TGTGCCAGCGGGCCCTTGGGACGGGACACCGGGGAGCTGTTTTTT.

The chain combines TRBV11-2 with TRBJ2-5; TRBD1 matches at 9 bases. Germline CDR1 SGHAT, CDR2 FQNNGV. J lost 3 bases, V lost 5 bases, and 4 bases had no gene match. The CDR3 totals 14 residues. CDR3 DNA: TGTGCCAGCAGCCGGCGGACAGGGGAAGAGACCCAGTACTTC. This encodes CASSRRTGEETQYF.

As regards this clone: This same CDR3 is encoded by further DNA sequences in the sample. The rearrangement joins TRBV28 to TRBJ1-2; 7 bases line up with TRBD1. This CDR3 has 13 amino acids. J was trimmed by 2 bases and V by 8 bases; bases with no gene match: 5. Germline CDR1 is MDHEN and CDR2 is SYDVKM. For the CDR3, the DNA is TGTGCCAGCGGCCGGGACAGAAACTATGGCTACACCTTC. Encoded protein: CASGRDRNYGYTF.

This chain links TRBV6-5 with TRBJ1-2; D ambiguous. The V end was cut by 6 bases, the J end by 3 bases, with 11 bases between. CDR1 and CDR2 from the germline V gene are MNHEY and SVGAGI. CDR3 length equals 13 residues. CDR3 DNA: TGTGCCAGCAGCGGAGGGTCGGACTATGGCTACACCTTC. Protein: CASSGGSDYGYTF.

A word on this clone: The same CDR3 also results from other DNA sequences found in this sample. The chain is built from TRBV7-2 and TRBJ1-5; no firm D call. The V and J ends lost 5 bases and 4 bases respectively, with 6 bases between them. Germline CDR1 is SGHTA and CDR2 is FQGNSA. This CDR3 has 12 residues. CDR3 coding DNA: TGTGCCAGCAGCCGACCTAATCAGCCCCAGCATTTT. Translated, it gives CASSRPNQPQHF.

The CDR3 here is CAWARQFNNEQFF. The CDR3 region has the DNA TGTGCCTGGGCCCGACAGTTCAACAATGAGCAGTTCTTC. V is TRBV30 and J is TRBJ2-1; possible D gene TRBD1, 5 bases. This CDR3 has 13 residues. CDR1 is GTSNPN and CDR2 is SVGIG in the germline V gene (reference sequence). Trimming cost V 5 bases and J 5 bases, with 13 bases left between them.

The chain carries TRBV18 and TRBJ2-2; 7 bases agree with TRBD1. The CDR3 loop spans 16 amino acids. The ends lost 4 bases at V and 7 bases at J; junction bases unmatched: 12. The V gene's germline CDR1 is KGHSH and CDR2 LQKENI. CDR3 residues: CASSRITGAVSGELFF. As DNA, the CDR3 is TGTGCCAGCTCACGGATTACAGGGGCCGTAAGCGGGGAGCTGTTTTTT.

This rearrangement joins TRBV6-5 to TRBJ2-6; D not certain. CDR3 size: 13 residues. CDR1 and CDR2 from the germline V gene are MNHEY and SVGAGI. V lost 10 bases, J lost 2 bases, and 9 bases lay in between. CDR3 DNA: TGTGCCACCGTCGCCCCTGGGGCCAACGTCCTGACTTTC. Amino acids: CATVAPGANVLTF.

CDR3 amino acids: CAISAGTSGRADTQYF. CDR3 coding DNA: TGTGCCATCAGTGCAGGGACTAGCGGGAGGGCAGATACGCAGTATTTT. The chain couples TRBV10-3 to TRBJ2-3, with TRBD2 identical over 16 bases. V shed 4 bases and J 4 bases; nucleotides not matched to a gene: 2. CDR3 length: 16 residues. Per germline, CDR1 ENHRY and CDR2 SYGVKD.

The chain links TRBV6-1 to TRBJ2-4; D ambiguous. Per the germline V gene, CDR1 is MNHNS and CDR2 is SASEGT. The CDR3 has 15 residues. V gave up 5 bases and J gave up 4 bases, with 15 bases separating them. The chain's CDR3 is CASSPRVAGKNIQYF. The CDR3 DNA reads as TGTGCCAGCAGTCCCCGGGTTGCAGGAAAAAACATTCAGTACTTC.

This clone was detected a few times. The chain recombines TRBV10-3 with TRBJ1-1; D is unclear. Germline loops: CDR1 ENHRY, CDR2 SYGVKD. This CDR3 region has 13 residues. V was trimmed by 7 bases and J by 4 bases, leaving 13 bases between them. CDR3 DNA: TGTGCCATCATTGACACGTATGGCACTGAAGCTTTCTTT. Encoded protein: CAIIDTYGTEAFF.

V and J are TRBV9 and TRBJ2-7; the match to TRBD2 covers 13 bases. The CDR3 extends over 16 amino acids. The germline gives CDR1 SGDLS, CDR2 YYNGEE. Trimming cost V 2 bases and J 2 bases; bases outside gene matches: 4. CDR3 protein: CASSVATSGRTYEQYF. DNA for the CDR3: TGTGCCAGCAGCGTGGCGACTAGCGGGAGGACCTACGAGCAGTACTTC.

This chain uses TRBV18 with TRBJ1-2; possibly TRBD1 for D (5 bases). Per the germline V gene, CDR1 is KGHSH and CDR2 is LQKENI. The V end lost 6 bases, the J end lost 8 bases, and 13 bases lay between the germline ends. The CDR3 contains 12 residues. The CDR3 here is CASSGRLVGYTF. The DNA for the CDR3 is TGTGCCAGCTCGGGGCGGCTGGTCGGCTACACCTTC.

This clone was seen a single time. The genes are TRBV6-6 and TRBJ2-7; weak D call: TRBD1 (6 bases). This CDR3 has 13 residues. Germline CDR1 and CDR2: MNHNY and SVGAGI (reference sequence). V shed 5 bases and J shed 6 bases, with 14 bases lying between them. The CDR3: CASSDHHRVEQYF. CDR3 sequence (DNA): TGTGCCAGCAGTGACCATCACAGGGTCGAGCAGTACTTC.

This chain joins TRBV14 and TRBJ2-3; TRBD2 agrees at 10 bases. The CDR3 is made up of 14 amino acids. The V segment lost 0 bases and the J segment 10 bases; nucleotides outside the gene matches: 4. CDR1 and CDR2 (germline): SGHDN, FVKESK. This CDR3 is CASSQDLAGVPQYF. In DNA form, the CDR3 reads TGTGCCAGCAGCCAAGACCTAGCGGGAGTTCCGCAGTATTTT.

This clone was seen a single time. The chain is built from TRBV9 and TRBJ2-6; no clear D. Trimming shortened V by 2 bases and J by 0 bases, and 12 bases separated the two germline ends. CDR3 size: 17 residues. CDR1 is SGDLS and CDR2 is YYNGEE in the germline V gene. The CDR3 DNA is TGTGCCAGCAGCGTTGGGGTAAAGAGCTCTGGGGCCAACGTCCTGACTTTC. Translation gives CASSVGVKSSGANVLTF.

The V gene is TRBV6-5, the J gene TRBJ2-1; 7 bases match TRBD2. V trimming: 7 bases; J trimming: 0 bases; junction bases outside the gene matches: 3. The length of the CDR3 is 14 residues. Germline assignment: CDR1 MNHEY and CDR2 SVGAGI. This CDR3 is CASTKRGSYNEQFF. CDR3 DNA: TGTGCCAGCACTAAGCGGGGCTCCTACAATGAGCAGTTCTTC.

This rearrangement joins TRBV28 to TRBJ2-3; the D gene is possibly TRBD2 (6 bases). The germline V gene has CDR1 MDHEN and CDR2 SYDVKM. Trimming cost V 3 bases and J 0 bases, with 7 bases left between them. The CDR3 is 14 residues long. The CDR3 sequence is CASSFAGSTDTQYF. In DNA, the CDR3 is TGTGCCAGCAGTTTCGCGGGAAGCACAGATACGCAGTATTTT. The whole variable domain, remainder taken from reference TRBV28 and TRBJ2-3, is DVKVTQSSRYLVKRTGEKVFLECVQDMDHENMFWYRQDPGLGLRLIYFSYDVKMKEKGDIPEGYSVSREKKERFSLILESASTNQTSMYLCASSFAGSTDTQYFGPGTRLTVL.

The V and J genes are TRBV10-3 and TRBJ2-7, with 7 bases that match TRBD2. CDR3 length equals 15 residues. With V trimmed by 2 bases and J by 5 bases, 9 bases remained unmatched. The germline V gene has CDR1 ENHRY and CDR2 SYGVKD. The CDR3 loop is CAISEGGTKGDEQYF. The DNA of the CDR3 is TGTGCCATCAGTGAGGGGGGGACTAAAGGCGACGAGCAGTACTTC.

The J gene is TRBJ2-3, the V gene TRBV27; D remains ambiguous. There are 16 residues in the CDR3. V shed 8 bases and J shed 0 bases, with 18 bases lying between them. Germline CDR1 MNHEY, CDR2 SMNVEV (reference sequence). The CDR3 DNA is TGTGCCAGCTCTATGTTTCCTATAGGAAGCACAGATACGCAGTATTTT. It yields the protein CASSMFPIGSTDTQYF.

The V and J genes are TRBV7-3 and TRBJ2-5; 10 positions match TRBD2. Germline V gene lookup returns CDR1 SGHTA and CDR2 FQGTGA. The CDR3 sequence is 15 residues long. V shed 0 bases, J shed 5 bases, and the junction held 3 bases outside the gene matches. The CDR3 nucleotides are TGTGCCAGCAGCTTAACGGGGACTAGCGTTGAGACCCAGTACTTC. It encodes CASSLTGTSVETQYF.

The V call is TRBV19, the J call TRBJ2-4; D remains ambiguous. The CDR3 contains 15 residues. The V gene's germline CDR1 is LNHDA and CDR2 SQIVND (reference sequence). The V and J ends lost 3 bases and 0 bases respectively, with 9 bases between them. This chain's CDR3 is CASSISAPAKNIQYF. The CDR3 DNA follows: TGTGCCAGTAGTATCTCGGCCCCAGCCAAAAACATTCAGTACTTC.

V and J are TRBV28 and TRBJ1-5, with D possibly TRBD1 on 5 matching bases. Germline V gene sequence: CDR1 MDHEN, CDR2 SYDVKM. The CDR3 is 14 amino acids. Trimming removed 6 bases from V and 5 bases from J, with 14 bases in between. CDR3 protein: CASSPSWGYQPQHF. CDR3 coding DNA: TGTGCCAGCAGCCCCTCGTGGGGCTATCAGCCCCAGCATTTT.

As concerns this clone: Other DNA sequences in this specimen translate into the identical CDR3. The chain has TRBV28 and TRBJ2-3; no clear D. The V gene lost 4 bases and the J gene lost 5 bases, with 4 bases spanning the gap. CDR1 and CDR2 (germline): MDHEN, SYDVKM. CDR3 length: 11 amino acids. CDR3 in amino acids: CASSSLDTQYF. The DNA of the CDR3 is TGTGCCAGCAGTTCCCTAGATACGCAGTATTTT.